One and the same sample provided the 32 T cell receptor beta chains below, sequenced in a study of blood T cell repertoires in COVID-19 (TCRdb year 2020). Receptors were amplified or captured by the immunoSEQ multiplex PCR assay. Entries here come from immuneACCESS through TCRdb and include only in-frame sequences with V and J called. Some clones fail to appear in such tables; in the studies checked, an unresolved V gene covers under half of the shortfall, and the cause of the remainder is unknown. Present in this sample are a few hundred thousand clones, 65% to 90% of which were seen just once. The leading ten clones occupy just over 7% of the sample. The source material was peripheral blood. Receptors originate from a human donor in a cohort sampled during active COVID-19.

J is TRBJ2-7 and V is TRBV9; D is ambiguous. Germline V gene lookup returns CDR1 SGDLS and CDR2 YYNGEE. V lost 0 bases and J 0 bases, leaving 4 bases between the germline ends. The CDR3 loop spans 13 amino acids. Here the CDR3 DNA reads TGTGCCAGCAGCGTAGGGCACTCCTACGAGCAGTACTTC. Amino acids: CASSVGHSYEQYF.

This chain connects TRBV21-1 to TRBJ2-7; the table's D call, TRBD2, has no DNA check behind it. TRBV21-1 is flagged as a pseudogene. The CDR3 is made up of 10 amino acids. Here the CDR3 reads CASRRDEQYF. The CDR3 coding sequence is TGTGCCAGCAGGAGGGACGAGCAGTACTTC.

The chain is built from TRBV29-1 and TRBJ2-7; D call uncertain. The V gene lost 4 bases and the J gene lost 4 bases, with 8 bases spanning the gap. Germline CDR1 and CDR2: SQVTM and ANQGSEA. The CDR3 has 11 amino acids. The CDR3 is CSVVSQYEQYF. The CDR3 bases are TGCAGCGTTGTATCACAGTACGAGCAGTACTTC.

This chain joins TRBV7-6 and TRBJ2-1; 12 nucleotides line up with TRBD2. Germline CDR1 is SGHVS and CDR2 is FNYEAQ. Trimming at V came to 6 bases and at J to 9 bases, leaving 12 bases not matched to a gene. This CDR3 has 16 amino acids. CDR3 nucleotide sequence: TGTGCCAGCAGGCAGCTAGCGGGGGGGGCAAGCGGTGAGCAGTTCTTC. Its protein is CASRQLAGGASGEQFF.

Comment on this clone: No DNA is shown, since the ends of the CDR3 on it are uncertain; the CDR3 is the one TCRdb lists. Here the CDR3 reads CASSTSRVNQPQHF. V and J are TRBV27 and TRBJ1-5. Germline CDR1 and CDR2: MNHEY and SMNVEV (reference sequence). The CDR3 comprises 14 residues, both ends counted.

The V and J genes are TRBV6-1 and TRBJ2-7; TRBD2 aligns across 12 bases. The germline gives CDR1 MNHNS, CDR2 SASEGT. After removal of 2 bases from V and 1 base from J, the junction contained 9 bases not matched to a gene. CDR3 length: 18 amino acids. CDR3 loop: CASSEKWTSGEGSYEQYF. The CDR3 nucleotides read TGTGCCAGCAGTGAAAAGTGGACTAGCGGGGAAGGGTCCTACGAGCAGTACTTC.

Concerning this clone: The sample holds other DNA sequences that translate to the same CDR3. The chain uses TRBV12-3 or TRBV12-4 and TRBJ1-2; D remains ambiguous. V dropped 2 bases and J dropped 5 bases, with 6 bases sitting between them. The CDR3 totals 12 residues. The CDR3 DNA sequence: TGTGCCAGCAGTTTACGGGGTTATGGCTACACCTTC. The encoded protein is CASSLRGYGYTF.

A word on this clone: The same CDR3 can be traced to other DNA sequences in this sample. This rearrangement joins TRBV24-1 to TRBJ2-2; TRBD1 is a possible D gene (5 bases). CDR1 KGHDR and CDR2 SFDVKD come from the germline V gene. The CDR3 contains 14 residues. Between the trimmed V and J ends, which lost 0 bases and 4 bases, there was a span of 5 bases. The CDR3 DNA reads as TGTGCCACCAGTGATTTGAGGGGCACCGGGGAGCTGTTTTTT. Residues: CATSDLRGTGELFF.

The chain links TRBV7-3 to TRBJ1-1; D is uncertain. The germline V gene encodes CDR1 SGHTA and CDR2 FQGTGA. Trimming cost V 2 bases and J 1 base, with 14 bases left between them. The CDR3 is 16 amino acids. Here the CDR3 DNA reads TGTGCCAGCAGCTTATCCCGGATCCGGGGGAACACTGAAGCTTTCTTT. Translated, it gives CASSLSRIRGNTEAFF.

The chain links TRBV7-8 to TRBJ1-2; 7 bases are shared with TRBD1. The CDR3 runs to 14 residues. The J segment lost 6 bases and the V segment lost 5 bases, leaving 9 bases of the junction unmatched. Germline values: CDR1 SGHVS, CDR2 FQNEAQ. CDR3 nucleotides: TGTGCCAGCAGCCGAACGACAGGGTTGAATGGCTACACCTTC. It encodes CASSRTTGLNGYTF.

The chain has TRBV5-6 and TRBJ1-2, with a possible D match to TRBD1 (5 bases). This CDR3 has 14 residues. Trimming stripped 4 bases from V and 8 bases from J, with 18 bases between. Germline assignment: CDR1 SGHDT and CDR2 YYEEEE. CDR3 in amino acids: CASSREGGTSGYTF. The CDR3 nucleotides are TGTGCCAGCAGCCGGGAGGGCGGGACCTCCGGCTACACCTTC. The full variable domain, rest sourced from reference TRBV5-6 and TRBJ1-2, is DAGVTQSPTHLIKTRGQQVTLRCSPKSGHDTVSWYQQALGQGPQFIFQYYEEEERQRGNFPDRFSGHQFPNYSSELNVNALLLGDSALYLCASSREGGTSGYTFGSGTRLTVV.

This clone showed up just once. CDR3 loop: CSVDPGGNTQYF. The CDR3, as DNA: TGCAGCGTTGACCCAGGGGGTAATACGCAGTATTTT. The chain carries TRBV29-1 and TRBJ2-3; 7 nucleotides agree with TRBD1. The V gene's germline CDR1 is SQVTM and CDR2 ANQGSEA. Losses at the gene ends were 3 bases for V and 7 bases for J; bases not matched to a gene: 4. The CDR3 runs to 12 residues.

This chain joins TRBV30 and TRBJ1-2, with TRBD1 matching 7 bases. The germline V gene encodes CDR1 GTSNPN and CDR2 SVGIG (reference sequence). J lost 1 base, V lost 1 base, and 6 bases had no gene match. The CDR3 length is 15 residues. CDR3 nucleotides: TGTGCCTGGAGTGCAGGGGGAGCGGGTAACTATGGCTACACCTTC. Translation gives CAWSAGGAGNYGYTF.

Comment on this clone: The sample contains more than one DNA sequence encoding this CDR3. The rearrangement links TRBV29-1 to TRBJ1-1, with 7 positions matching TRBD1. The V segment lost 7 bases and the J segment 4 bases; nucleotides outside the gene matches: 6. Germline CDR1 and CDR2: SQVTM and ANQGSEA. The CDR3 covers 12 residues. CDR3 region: CSGNRGGTEAFF. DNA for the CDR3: TGCAGCGGAAACAGGGGAGGCACTGAAGCTTTCTTT. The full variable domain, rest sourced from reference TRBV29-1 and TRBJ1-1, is SAVISQKPSRDICQRGTSLTIQCQVDSQVTMMFWYRQQPGQSLTLIATANQGSEATYESGFVIDKFPISRPNLTFSTLTVSNMSPEDSSIYLCSGNRGGTEAFFGQGTRLTVV.

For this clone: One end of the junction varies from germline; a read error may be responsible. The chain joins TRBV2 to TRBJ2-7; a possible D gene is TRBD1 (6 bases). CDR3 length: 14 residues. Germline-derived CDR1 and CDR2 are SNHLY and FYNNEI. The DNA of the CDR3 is TGTGCCAGCAGGGAAGGACAGATCCTGTACGAGCAGTACTTC. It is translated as CASREGQILYEQYF.

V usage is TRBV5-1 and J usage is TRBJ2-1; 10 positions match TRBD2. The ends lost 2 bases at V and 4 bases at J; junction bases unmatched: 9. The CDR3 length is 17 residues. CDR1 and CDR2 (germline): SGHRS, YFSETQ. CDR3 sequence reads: CASSFGASGGVYNEQFF. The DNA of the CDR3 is TGCGCCAGCAGCTTCGGGGCTAGCGGGGGAGTATACAATGAGCAGTTCTTC.

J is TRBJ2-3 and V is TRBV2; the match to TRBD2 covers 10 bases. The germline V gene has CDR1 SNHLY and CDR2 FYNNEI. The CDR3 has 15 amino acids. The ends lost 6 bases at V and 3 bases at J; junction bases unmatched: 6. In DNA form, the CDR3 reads TGTGCCAGCAGCCAAGCGGGGGGGTTAACAGATACGCAGTATTTT. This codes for CASSQAGGLTDTQYF.

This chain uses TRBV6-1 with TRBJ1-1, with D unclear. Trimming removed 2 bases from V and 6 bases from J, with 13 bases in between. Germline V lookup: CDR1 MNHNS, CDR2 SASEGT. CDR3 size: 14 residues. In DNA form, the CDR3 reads TGTGCCAGCAGTGAAAATCCGGGGAGTCCTGAAGCTTTCTTT. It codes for CASSENPGSPEAFF.

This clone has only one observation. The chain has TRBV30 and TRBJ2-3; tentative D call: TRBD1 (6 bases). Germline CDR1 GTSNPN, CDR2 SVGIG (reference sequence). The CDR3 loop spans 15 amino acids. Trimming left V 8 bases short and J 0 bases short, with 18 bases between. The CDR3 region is CAGTSGVSSTDTQYF. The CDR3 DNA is TGTGCCGGAACCTCAGGGGTGTCTAGCACAGATACGCAGTATTTT.

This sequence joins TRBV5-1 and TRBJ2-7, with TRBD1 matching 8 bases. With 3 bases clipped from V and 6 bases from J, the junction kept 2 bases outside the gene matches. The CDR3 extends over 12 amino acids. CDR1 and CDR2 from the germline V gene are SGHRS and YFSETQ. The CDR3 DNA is TGCGCCAGCAGCTGGACAGGGTTCGAGCAGTACTTC. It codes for CASSWTGFEQYF.

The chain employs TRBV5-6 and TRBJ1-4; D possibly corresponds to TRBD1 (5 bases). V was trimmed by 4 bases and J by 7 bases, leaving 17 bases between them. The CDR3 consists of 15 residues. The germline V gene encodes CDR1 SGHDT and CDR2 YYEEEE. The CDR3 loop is CASSMSYAGGEKLFF. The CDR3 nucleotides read TGTGCCAGCAGCATGTCATACGCGGGGGGTGAAAAACTGTTTTTT.

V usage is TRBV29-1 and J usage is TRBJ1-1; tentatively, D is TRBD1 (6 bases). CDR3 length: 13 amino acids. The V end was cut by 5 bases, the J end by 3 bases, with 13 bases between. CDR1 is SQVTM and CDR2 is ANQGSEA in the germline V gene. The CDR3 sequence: CSVLDEGDTEAFF. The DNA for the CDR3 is TGCAGCGTTCTAGACGAGGGGGACACTGAAGCTTTCTTT.

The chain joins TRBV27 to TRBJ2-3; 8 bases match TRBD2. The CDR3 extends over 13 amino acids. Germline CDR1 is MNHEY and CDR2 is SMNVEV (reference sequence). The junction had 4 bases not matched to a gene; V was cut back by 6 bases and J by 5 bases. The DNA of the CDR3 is TGTGCCAGCAGAGCGGGGGCCGGAGATACGCAGTATTTT. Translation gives CASRAGAGDTQYF.

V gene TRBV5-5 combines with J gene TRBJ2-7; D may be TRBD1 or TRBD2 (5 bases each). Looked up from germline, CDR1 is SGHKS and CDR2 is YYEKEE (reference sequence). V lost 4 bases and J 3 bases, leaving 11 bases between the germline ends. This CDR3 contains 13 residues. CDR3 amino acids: CASSLGENYEQYF. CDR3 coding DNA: TGTGCCAGCAGCCTGGGGGAGAACTACGAGCAGTACTTC.

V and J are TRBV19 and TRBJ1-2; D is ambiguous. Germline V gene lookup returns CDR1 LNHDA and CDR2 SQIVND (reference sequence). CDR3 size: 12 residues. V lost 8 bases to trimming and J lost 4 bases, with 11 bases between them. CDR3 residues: CASHEEFYGYTF. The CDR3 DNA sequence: TGTGCCAGTCACGAGGAATTCTATGGCTACACCTTC.

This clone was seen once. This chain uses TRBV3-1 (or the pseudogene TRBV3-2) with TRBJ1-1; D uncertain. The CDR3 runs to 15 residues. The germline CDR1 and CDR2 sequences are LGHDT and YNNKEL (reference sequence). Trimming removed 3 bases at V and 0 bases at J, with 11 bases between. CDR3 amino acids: CASSHLYSMNTEAFF. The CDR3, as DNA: TGTGCCAGCAGCCATTTATACTCTATGAACACTGAAGCTTTCTTT.

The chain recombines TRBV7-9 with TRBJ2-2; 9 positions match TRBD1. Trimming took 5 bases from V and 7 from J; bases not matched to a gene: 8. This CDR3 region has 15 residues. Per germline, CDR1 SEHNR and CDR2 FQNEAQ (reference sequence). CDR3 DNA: TGTGCCAGCAGCGCGAACAGGGGGCATAACGGGGAGCTGTTTTTT. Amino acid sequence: CASSANRGHNGELFF.

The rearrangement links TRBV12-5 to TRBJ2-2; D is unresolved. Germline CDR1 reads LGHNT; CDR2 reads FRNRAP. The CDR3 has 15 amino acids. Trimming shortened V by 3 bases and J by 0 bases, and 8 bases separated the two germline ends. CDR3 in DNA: TGTGCTAGTGGTTTTGGCAGCGCGAACACCGGGGAGCTGTTTTTT. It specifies CASGFGSANTGELFF.

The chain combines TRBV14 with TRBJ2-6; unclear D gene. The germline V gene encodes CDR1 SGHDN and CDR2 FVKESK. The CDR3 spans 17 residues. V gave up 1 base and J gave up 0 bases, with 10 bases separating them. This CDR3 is CASSQVGGGSGANVLTF. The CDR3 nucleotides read TGTGCCAGCAGCCAAGTCGGCGGTGGCTCTGGGGCCAACGTCCTGACTTTC.

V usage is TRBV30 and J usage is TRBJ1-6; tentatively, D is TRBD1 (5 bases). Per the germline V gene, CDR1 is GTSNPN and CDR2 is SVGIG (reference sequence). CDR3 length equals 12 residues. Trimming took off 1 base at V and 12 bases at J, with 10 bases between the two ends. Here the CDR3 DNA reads TGTGCCTGGAGTGCTATGGGGGGACCCCTCCACTTT. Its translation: CAWSAMGGPLHF.

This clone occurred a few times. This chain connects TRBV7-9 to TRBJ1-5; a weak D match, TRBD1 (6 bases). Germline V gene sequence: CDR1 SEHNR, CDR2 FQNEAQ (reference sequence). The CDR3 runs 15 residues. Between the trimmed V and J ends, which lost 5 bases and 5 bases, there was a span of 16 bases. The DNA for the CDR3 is TGTGCCAGCAGCCATAGGACAGAGAGGGATCAGCCCCAGCATTTT. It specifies CASSHRTERDQPQHF.

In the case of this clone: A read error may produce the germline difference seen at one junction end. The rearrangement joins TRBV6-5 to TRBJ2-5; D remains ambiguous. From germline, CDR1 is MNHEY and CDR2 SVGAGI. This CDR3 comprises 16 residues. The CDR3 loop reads CAGSYSKAALGETQYF. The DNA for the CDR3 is TGTGCCGGCAGTTACTCGAAGGCAGCCCTCGGGGAGACCCAGTACTTC.